This T cell receptor (beta chain) was captured by sequencing in a study of blood T cell repertoires in COVID-19 (dated by TCRdb to about 2020). Background for the entire study: Collaborator samples came from the United States, Italy and Spain and covered acute and convalescent phases of COVID-19. The sample metadata nearly always contained a de-identified subject ID, COVID-19 status, age in years and sex. The samples were drawn from two sources: the first 160 participants of the ongoing ImmuneRACE study, and 1,000 to 1,500 subjects contributed by 6 global collaborators. The repertoires were made available in a free public database intended to serve as a resource for research on the immune response to SARS-CoV-2. The prospective study material was composed of cDNA or gDNA derived from T cells, B-cell-depleted T cells, or PBMCs. Subjects who had been exposed to COVID-19, were actively infected with it, or had recovered from it provided the deeply sampled blood TCRbeta repertoires that made up the dataset. Where available, HLA class I and class II types were obtained from metadata supplied by the sample provider rather than from assay-based typing. Points the paper makes about the study in general: The amount of clinical and demographic metadata varied by source and participant and was provided uncurated.

Participants in the prospective study were aged 18 to 89 years, lived in under 30 United States geographic areas, and enrolled through a virtual design. In the prospective study, participants were assigned to cohorts based on the clinical history participants reported in a screening survey and a study questionnaire. ImmuneRACE Cohort 3 recovered participants were defined by two consecutive negative NP/OP PCR tests, healthcare professional clearance, or symptom resolution. Each participant in the prospective study had whole blood, serum and a nasopharyngeal or oropharyngeal swab collected by mobile phlebotomists. Additional blood draws and questionnaires over an approximately 2-month period could optionally be provided by prospective study participants. Prospective study blood samples were shipped either frozen or at room temperature before DNA extraction. Compared with germline, V lacks 3 bases and J lacks 5 bases; bases without a gene match: 11. The CDR3 holds 16 amino acids from the cysteine to the phenylalanine. Solely the CDR3 DNA is kept, with 48 bases framed from the first base. The germline V gene encodes CDR1 SGDLS and CDR2 YYNGEE.

Concerning this clone itself: Its target antigen remains unknown. Base qualities are not at hand, and no much larger clone is one base apart.

TCRbeta CDR3 regions were amplified from genomic DNA by means of the immunoSEQ Assay, a bias-controlled multiplex PCR. The original pipeline was this. Within the assay, amplification of reference gene primers was used to estimate how many nucleated cells each sample contained. To quantify the absolute abundance of each unique TCRbeta CDR3 rearrangement, sequence reads were collapsed and filtered. For each sample, productive Simpson clonality was calculated by taking the square root of Simpson's diversity index across productive rearrangements. Here the immuneACCESS table is served through TCRdb, limited to in-frame sequences with V and J called. Missing clones are a known gap in these copies; in checked studies unresolved V genes cover under half, and the rest lacks a known reason. V, J and clone size are those of that table, while D and trimming were read from the DNA. In all, the sample holds approximately 130,000 clones, and around four fifths of those were seen once. The ten largest account for over 15% of the sample.

The sequence came from a man aged 30 to 45 who had recovered from COVID-19. Recombination linked TRBV9 to TRBJ2-5; 9 middle bases align to TRBD2. Sequenced material: PBMCs or T cells enriched from blood (not recorded which). The CDR3 is CASSEAAGGAKETQYF. The nucleotide sequence is given as TGTGCCAGCAGCGAGGCTGCGGGGGGGGCAAAGGAGACCCAGTACTTC.